The clone carrying this T cell receptor (beta chain) has only a few counts. Sequencing targeted expressed TCRB transcripts, as all isolated RNA had been reverse transcribed. Sequencing used immunoSEQ multiplex PCR; TCRdb keeps in-frame clones, though not all of them. Of 300,000 or so clones in the sample, roughly 8% were seen once. These data belong to a study of beta chain features in type 1 diabetes. This clonotype was sampled from a woman between 18 and 30 years old in good health. Material: central memory CD4+ T cells from blood.

CDR3 DNA sequence: TGTGCCAGCAGCCGCGGGAGCACAGATACGCAGTATTTT. Translating it yields CASSRGSTDTQYF. The rearrangement joins TRBV7-9 to TRBJ2-3; a weak D match, TRBD2 (5 bases). Trimming took off 5 bases at V and 0 bases at J, with 6 bases between the two ends. Germline CDR1 is SEHNR and CDR2 is FQNEAQ (reference sequence). CDR3 size: 13 residues.